This TCR beta chain is drawn from a study of B cell selection in AIRE deficiency. CDR1 is SGHRS and CDR2 is YFSETQ in the germline V gene. The V segment lost 3 bases and the J segment 0 bases; nucleotides outside the gene matches: 3. The CDR3 consists of 16 residues. Libraries were prepared by immunoSEQ multiplex PCR; TCRdb keeps only in-frame clonotypes and omits some of them. This sample has tens of thousands of clones, with around 90% found just once. Regulatory T cells were sorted as CD4+CD25hiCD127low/negative cells. The origin of this receptor is a human donor in good health. Input material: CD4+CD25+ Tregs sorted from PBMCs. The chain uses TRBV5-1 and TRBJ2-3, with 11 bases aligning to TRBD1. CDR3 loop: CASSWDRGFSTDTQYF. In DNA, the CDR3 is TGCGCCAGCAGCTGGGACAGGGGGTTTAGCACAGATACGCAGTATTTT.